This T cell receptor beta chain was documented in a study of early T cells in non-severe SARS-CoV-2 infection. Background on the study: The sequenced material was bulk RNA from unsorted whole blood, and its chains were unpaired.

Regarding this clonotype: Its antigen is unidentified.

The TCR library protocol was used to attach unique molecular identifiers. These identifiers were attached to individual cDNA molecules. TCRdb re-called the 5' RACE reads with MiXCR, one entry per CDR3 protein. The sample lists 71,000 or so distinct CDR3 sequences, approximately 14% occurring once. Trimming left V 6 bases short and J 0 bases short, with 8 bases between. The CDR3 totals 13 residues. Looked up from germline, CDR1 is SNHLY and CDR2 is FYNNEI. Findings of the study overall: In VDJdb matching, anti-spike CD8 responses were favored while private and CD4 specificities went missing.

The chain joins TRBV2 to TRBJ1-1; D remains unclear. Sequenced sample: whole blood. This clonotype was sampled from an adult who was a healthcare worker with PCR-confirmed SARS-CoV-2 infection or an uninfected control (not recorded which). CDR3 sequence: CASSTAMNTEAFF. The DNA of the CDR3 is TGTGCCAGCAGCACAGCTATGAACACTGAAGCTTTCTTT.